These T cell receptor beta chains were read from a single sample in a study of T cell clones after liver transplantation. Clones were sequenced by immunoSEQ multiplex PCR, and TCRdb holds only the in-frame ones, with some missing. The sample holds around 110,000 clones, roughly nine tenths seen once. The input for sequencing was CD4+ T cells from blood, taken 12 months after liver transplant. These TCRs come from a human patient who received a liver transplant. Some T cells may be graft donor cells. Each CDR3 is given with its conserved first and last residue. A D gene is named only where the DNA matches it firmly. The size field is filled for only some rows; it gives once, few, many or a size class.

D	size	V	J	CDR3	DNA
TRBD2	.	TRBV2	TRBJ2-4	CASSEGGLAVNIQYF	TGTGCCAGCAGTGAGGGGGGACTAGCGGTAAACATTCAGTACTTC
.	once	TRBV2	TRBJ2-3	CASSVSSTTDTQYF	TGTGCCAGCAGTGTGTCGAGCACCACAGATACGCAGTATTTT
.	.	TRBV2	TRBJ2-1	CASSDNEQFF	TGTGCCAGCAGTGATAATGAGCAGTTCTTC
.	once	TRBV27	TRBJ2-3	CASIPRGADTQYF	TGTGCCAGCATTCCCAGGGGGGCAGATACGCAGTATTTT
.	.	TRBV18	TRBJ2-7	CASSPSQGDEQYF	TGTGCCAGCTCACCATCGCAAGGGGACGAGCAGTACTTC
TRBD2	.	TRBV14	TRBJ2-3	CASSPRGTSGRITDTQYF	TGTGCCAGCAGCCCCCGAGGGACTAGCGGGAGGATCACAGATACGCAGTATTTT
.	.	TRBV7-2	TRBJ1-5	CASSLAGEDQPQHF	TGTGCCAGCAGCTTAGCCGGGGAGGACCAGCCCCAGCATTTT
.	once	TRBV5-1	TRBJ1-1	CASSLTGDRTEAFF	TGCGCCAGCAGCTTGACAGGCGATCGAACTGAAGCTTTCTTT
TRBD1	.	TRBV7-2	TRBJ2-2	CASSLMRTGNTGELFF	TGTGCCAGCAGCTTAATGCGGACAGGAAACACCGGGGAGCTGTTTTTT
.	.	TRBV9	TRBJ2-7	CASSVQEGGYEQYF	TGTGCCAGCAGCGTACAGGAGGGCGGGTACGAGCAGTACTTC
.	.	TRBV5-8	TRBJ2-7	CASSRTAHEQYF	TGTGCCAGCAGCCGGACAGCGCACGAGCAGTACTTC
.	.	TRBV29-1	TRBJ1-1	CSVRWGRPDTEAFF	TGCAGCGTGAGGTGGGGACGCCCCGACACTGAAGCTTTCTTT
TRBD1	.	TRBV6-5	TRBJ2-7	CASTRDRGFHEQYF	TGTGCCAGCACCCGGGACAGGGGGTTCCACGAGCAGTACTTC
.	.	TRBV4-1	TRBJ1-1	CASSQGANEAFF	TGCGCCAGCAGCCAAGGGGCCAATGAAGCTTTCTTT
.	.	TRBV10-1	TRBJ2-1	CASSETDSYNEQFF	TGCGCCAGCAGTGAGACGGACTCCTACAATGAGCAGTTCTTC
.	once	TRBV5-1	TRBJ1-1	CASRIGPVGNTEAFF	TGCGCCAGCAGAATAGGGCCCGTCGGGAACACTGAAGCTTTCTTT
.	.	TRBV15	TRBJ1-3	CATESNSGNTIYF	TGTGCCACCGAGTCAAACTCTGGAAACACCATATATTTT
.	.	TRBV28	TRBJ1-2	CASSLKGYGYTF	TGTGCCAGCAGTTTAAAAGGCTATGGCTACACCTTC
TRBD2	.	TRBV28	TRBJ2-2	CASSPPFWGGGELFF	TGTGCCAGCAGCCCTCCCTTCTGGGGGGGCGGGGAGCTGTTTTTT
.	.	TRBV7-2	TRBJ1-3	CASSYQGFSGNTIYF	TGTGCCAGCAGCTATCAGGGGTTCTCTGGAAACACCATATATTTT
.	.	TRBV11-3	TRBJ1-2	CASSPGTVEDYTF	TGTGCCAGCAGCCCCGGGACGGTCGAGGACTACACCTTC
.	.	TRBV7-8	TRBJ2-7	CASSASRASYEQYF	TGTGCCAGCAGCGCGAGCAGGGCCTCCTACGAGCAGTACTTC
TRBD1	.	TRBV5-4	TRBJ1-2	CASSPRQGGYGYTF	TGTGCCAGCAGCCCGAGACAGGGTGGGTATGGCTACACCTTC
.	.	TRBV19	TRBJ1-5	CASSIAGSPYQPQHF	TGTGCCAGTAGTATAGCAGGGTCCCCCTATCAGCCCCAGCATTTT
TRBD1	.	TRBV5-5	TRBJ2-1	CASSSSGQSIRGEQFF	TGTGCCAGCAGTTCCTCGGGACAGAGTATTCGGGGTGAGCAGTTCTTC
.	.	TRBV6-1	TRBJ1-1	CASSEGPLMPEAFF	TGTGCCAGCAGTGAAGGACCGTTGATGCCTGAAGCTTTCTTT
TRBD1	once	TRBV25-1	TRBJ1-1	CASKGRGRDTEAFF	TGTGCCAGCAAGGGGAGGGGGCGCGACACTGAAGCTTTCTTT
.	.	TRBV7-9	TRBJ2-6	CASSSRLSGANVLTF	TGTGCCAGCAGTTCCAGGCTCTCTGGGGCCAACGTCCTGACTTTC
TRBD1	.	TRBV11-3	TRBJ2-7	CASSLEGGQLYEQYF	TGTGCCAGCAGCTTAGAAGGGGGACAGCTCTACGAGCAGTACTTC
TRBD1	.	TRBV7-8	TRBJ2-1	CASSPRQGETPQEFF	TGTGCCAGCAGCCCCCGACAGGGGGAGACCCCTCAGGAGTTCTTC
.	.	TRBV6-5	TRBJ1-3	CASSPPGAGNTIYF	TGTGCCAGCAGCCCCCCGGGGGCCGGAAACACCATATATTTT
.	.	TRBV5-1	TRBJ1-5	CASSLGQSGQPQHF	TGCGCCAGCAGCTTGGGGCAGTCAGGACAGCCCCAGCATTTT
TRBD1	.	TRBV5-1	TRBJ2-7	CASSLGTGSRSYEQYF	TGCGCCAGCAGCTTGGGGACAGGGAGTCGCTCCTACGAGCAGTACTTC
.	.	TRBV15	TRBJ2-5	CATGRVGETQYF	TGTGCCACCGGACGAGTGGGAGAGACCCAGTACTTC
.	.	TRBV4-2	TRBJ2-7	CASSQERLSRYEQYF	TGTGCCAGCAGCCAAGAACGACTATCCCGTTACGAGCAGTACTTC
.	.	TRBV28	TRBJ1-1	CASIQTGYGGTEAFF	TGTGCCAGCATCCAAACAGGGTACGGGGGCACTGAAGCTTTCTTT
TRBD2	once	TRBV5-4	TRBJ2-3	CASSPVAGGTDTQYF	TGTGCCAGCAGCCCTGTAGCGGGAGGCACAGATACGCAGTATTTT
TRBD2	.	TRBV6-7	TRBJ2-1	CAILTSGYNEQFF	TGTGCCATCTTGACTAGCGGATACAATGAGCAGTTCTTC
TRBD2	.	TRBV28	TRBJ2-7	CASSFSSGGGYEQYF	TGTGCCAGCAGTTTTTCTAGCGGCGGGGGGTACGAGCAGTACTTC
.	.	TRBV7-5	TRBJ2-3	CVRSLQAGASIDTQYF	TGTGTCAGAAGCCTGCAAGCGGGAGCATCGATTGATACGCAGTATTTT
.	.	TRBV19	TRBJ1-4	CASSRVGGAEKLFF	TGTGCCAGTAGTCGGGTTGGGGGGGCGGAAAAACTGTTTTTT
TRBD2	.	TRBV18	TRBJ2-1	CASSPLAGSEGGEQFF	TGTGCCAGCTCACCACTAGCGGGGAGTGAGGGTGGTGAGCAGTTCTTC
.	.	TRBV6-6	TRBJ2-7	CASSYAAGMSSYEQYF	TGTGCCAGCAGTTACGCCGCAGGAATGAGCTCCTACGAGCAGTACTTC
.	.	TRBV19	TRBJ1-2	CASSVRWGYGYTF	TGTGCCAGTAGTGTACGATGGGGCTATGGCTACACCTTC
TRBD1	.	TRBV14	TRBJ2-7	CASSQTGVLWYEQYF	TGTGCCAGCAGCCAAACAGGGGTGCTTTGGTACGAGCAGTACTTC
TRBD1	.	TRBV19	TRBJ1-4	CASSMTGGGEKLFF	TGTGCCAGTAGTATGACAGGGGGAGGTGAAAAACTGTTTTTT
TRBD1	.	TRBV28	TRBJ1-1	CASSSRTGSMNTEAFF	TGTGCCAGCAGTTCCAGGACAGGAAGCATGAACACTGAAGCTTTCTTT
TRBD2	.	TRBV5-1	TRBJ2-7	CASSLVGTRGAYEQYF	TGCGCCAGCAGCTTGGTAGGGACTAGGGGGGCCTACGAGCAGTACTTC